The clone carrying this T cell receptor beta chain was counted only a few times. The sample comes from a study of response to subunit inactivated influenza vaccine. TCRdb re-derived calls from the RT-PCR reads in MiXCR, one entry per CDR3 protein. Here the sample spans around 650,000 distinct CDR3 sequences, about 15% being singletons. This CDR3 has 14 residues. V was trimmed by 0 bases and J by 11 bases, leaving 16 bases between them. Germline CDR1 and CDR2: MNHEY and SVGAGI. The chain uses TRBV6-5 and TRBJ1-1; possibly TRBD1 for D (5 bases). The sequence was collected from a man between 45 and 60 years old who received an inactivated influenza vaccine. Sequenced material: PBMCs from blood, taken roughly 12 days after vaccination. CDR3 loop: CASSYSQGGGVAFF. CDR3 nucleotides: TGTGCCAGCAGTTACTCGCAGGGTGGTGGGGTCGCTTTCTTT.